The rows below give T cell receptor beta chains drawn from one sample of a study of cytomegalovirus exposure and HLA in healthy donors. TCRdb keeps only in-frame clones here, not all; method: immunoSEQ multiplex PCR. This repertoire shows about 160,000 clones, roughly 89% found once; its top ten account for approximately 10%. The sequenced sample consisted of PBMCs. The source of these receptors is a woman between 18 and 30 years old in good health and CMV-seropositive. Both conserved end residues are part of each CDR3. The order of the fields is J gene, V gene, CDR3 protein.

J: TRBJ2-3
V: TRBV7-9
CDR3: CASSVDRGSDTQYF

J: TRBJ2-3
V: TRBV6-1
CDR3: CATVTSGTDTQYF

J: TRBJ1-4
V: TRBV7-9
CDR3: CASSLDRAVVEKLFF

J: TRBJ1-2
V: TRBV20-1
CDR3: CSADSYGYTF

J: TRBJ2-3
V: TRBV5-1
CDR3: CASSLGTGGGTDTQYF

J: TRBJ2-1
V: TRBV7-9
CDR3: CASSQRVYNEQFF

J: TRBJ2-7
V: TRBV7-2
CDR3: CASSLRLGDEQYF

J: TRBJ2-7
V: TRBV19
CDR3: CASSRGLSYEQYF

J: TRBJ2-1
V: TRBV5-8
CDR3: CASSPMERTYNEQFF

J: TRBJ1-1
V: TRBV4-1
CDR3: CASSQDGLNTEAFF

J: TRBJ2-7
V: TRBV4-1
CDR3: CASSQALAGGSYEQYF

J: TRBJ2-7
V: TRBV28
CDR3: CASSLPTYRGKYEQYF

J: TRBJ1-5
V: TRBV6-5
CDR3: CASRRDSYSNQPQHF

J: TRBJ2-1
V: TRBV2
CDR3: CASSSLGDWQFF

J: TRBJ1-2
V: TRBV5-4
CDR3: CASSLGGGSTSRYGYTF

J: TRBJ2-7
V: TRBV7-3
CDR3: CASSLRRGPPFEQYF

J: TRBJ2-7
V: TRBV27
CDR3: CASSLTGDAYEQYF

J: TRBJ2-5
V: TRBV28
CDR3: CASSLVRGLYTSQYF

J: TRBJ1-4
V: TRBV19
CDR3: CASSMNRNEKLFF

J: TRBJ2-1
V: TRBV11-2
CDR3: CASSSTSGKGRQFF

J: TRBJ2-1
V: TRBV7-3
CDR3: CASSFRESNEQFF

J: TRBJ1-5
V: TRBV2
CDR3: CASNDRGLGNQPQHF

J: TRBJ2-7
V: TRBV4-2
CDR3: CASSQGTGDYEQYF

J: TRBJ1-1
V: TRBV2
CDR3: CASSLEDRVNTEAFF

J: TRBJ2-3
V: TRBV11-1
CDR3: CASSFRTGDTQYF

J: TRBJ2-7
V: TRBV19
CDR3: CASKYGTGVHEQYF

J: TRBJ2-7
V: TRBV28
CDR3: CASTPGLARHEQYF

J: TRBJ2-7
V: TRBV10-3
CDR3: CAIGGGPRDEQYF

J: TRBJ1-5
V: TRBV4-1
CDR3: CASSQGWTGGNQPQHF

J: TRBJ1-1
V: TRBV27
CDR3: CASKDTMNTEAFF

J: TRBJ2-7
V: TRBV9
CDR3: CASSPLRDRGTNEQYF

J: TRBJ2-3
V: TRBV7-2
CDR3: CASSIPGGTQYF

J: TRBJ2-1
V: TRBV7-9
CDR3: CASSRPGLNEQFF

J: TRBJ1-2
V: TRBV7-2
CDR3: CASSWQTQFYGYTF

J: TRBJ2-5
V: TRBV2
CDR3: CASLREGGETQYF

J: TRBJ2-7
V: TRBV7-2
CDR3: CASSIGTSGSGYEQYF

J: TRBJ1-3
V: TRBV9
CDR3: CASSVEVGGNTIYF